This T cell receptor (beta chain) was documented in a study of PD-L1 blockade in urothelial cancer. Study-level information: Blood yielded a median of about 140,000 T cells per sample.

Time point denoted: peripheral blood 6 weeks after treatment start. Pretreatment and on-treatment samples were taken, numbering 1 to 8 per patient. Synthetic TCR analog templates were spiked into each PCR. Assay used: immunoSEQ multiplex PCR; TCRdb lists only in-frame clones, some missing. The table shows more than 45,000 clones, with 75% to 90% occurring only once. Comments on this clone: The same CDR3 arises from other DNA sequences in this sample as well.

The source of this sequence is a man aged 60 to 75 with urothelial cancer. Sequenced here: PBMCs, sampled around atezolizumab (anti-PD-L1) treatment.

CDR3 residues: CASSLDRNTEAFF. Written as DNA, the CDR3 is TGTGCCAGCTCACTCGACAGGAACACTGAAGCTTTCTTT. The V gene is TRBV18, the J gene TRBJ1-1; D might be TRBD1 (5 bases). Trimming took 4 bases from V and 1 from J, leaving 7 bases between them. The CDR3 has 13 amino acids. Germline-derived CDR1 and CDR2 are KGHSH and LQKENI.